Listed below are T cell receptor beta chains from one sample, sequenced in a study of read filtering for tumor transcriptome and immune sequencing. TCRdb itself ran the reads through MiXCR, one entry per CDR3 protein. Among approximately 62,000 distinct CDR3 sequences listed, 15% to 20% were seen once. The sample taken for sequencing was a population of CD138-negative cells sorted from bone marrow. The receptor set was obtained from a donor at least 40 years old with multiple myeloma. Both conserved end residues are part of each CDR3. D genes are given only for firm matches. Part of the rows lack a size; the others show once, few, many or a class for expanded clones.

V gene	D gene	J gene	clone size	CDR3 protein	CDR3 DNA
TRBV2	TRBD2	TRBJ2-1	many	CASSEWVGLNNEQFF	TGTGCCAGCAGTGAATGGGTGGGACTAAACAATGAGCAGTTCTTC
TRBV7-8	NA	TRBJ1-3	NA	CASSLDRIGNTIYF	TGTGCCAGCAGCCTCGACAGGATCGGAAACACCATATATTTT
TRBV28	NA	TRBJ1-1	NA	CASSSPMGSPMNTEAFF	TGTGCCAGCAGTTCCCCCATGGGCAGCCCGATGAACACTGAAGCTTTCTTT
TRBV19	TRBD1	TRBJ2-6	few	CASRGRDSYSGANVLTF	TGTGCCAGTAGGGGCCGGGACAGCTACTCTGGGGCCAACGTCCTGACTTTC
TRBV29-1	TRBD1	TRBJ2-5	many	CSVDDRVEETQYF	TGCAGCGTGGACGACAGGGTTGAAGAGACCCAGTACTTC
TRBV19	NA	TRBJ2-7	many	CASSEGGPYEQYF	TGTGCCAGTAGCGAGGGGGGTCCCTACGAGCAGTACTTC
TRBV20-1	NA	TRBJ2-2	few	CSAIEGSTGELFF	TGCAGTGCTATTGAGGGGAGCACCGGGGAGCTGTTTTTT
TRBV4-2	NA	TRBJ1-1	many	CASSHPRTGTRF	TGTGCCAGCAGCCATCCACGTACCGGGACTCGCTTT
TRBV28	NA	TRBJ2-7	many	CASSFSRVTYEQYF	TGTGCCAGCAGTTTCTCCAGGGTCACCTACGAGCAGTACTTC
TRBV10-2	NA	TRBJ1-6	NA	CASSESVGAANSPLHF	TGCGCTAGCAGTGAGTCGGTGGGGGCCGCTAATTCACCCCTCCACTTT
TRBV6-6	TRBD2	TRBJ2-5	NA	CASSCDLAGSQETQYF	TGCGCCAGCAGTTGCGATCTAGCGGGGTCCCAAGAGACCCAGTACTTC
TRBV20-1	TRBD1	TRBJ2-1	many	CSATHGTGGSYNEQFF	TGCAGTGCTACTCACGGGACAGGGGGCTCCTACAATGAGCAGTTCTTC
TRBV5-1	TRBD2	TRBJ2-1	many	CASSFSSGSRGDEQFF	TGCGCCAGCAGCTTTAGCAGCGGGAGTCGGGGCGATGAGCAGTTCTTC
TRBV5-1	NA	TRBJ2-5	many	CASSLALGRGETQYF	TGCGCCAGCAGCTTGGCCTTGGGCCGTGGGGAGACCCAGTACTTC
TRBV7-8	TRBD1	TRBJ1-1	many	CASSYRGAGNTEAFF	TGTGCCAGCAGCTACAGGGGTGCGGGGAACACTGAAGCTTTCTTT
TRBV24-1	NA	TRBJ2-3	many	CATSDQVSGATDTQYF	TGTGCCACCAGTGATCAAGTCTCAGGGGCCACAGATACGCAGTATTTT
TRBV12-3/TRBV12-4	TRBD1	TRBJ1-1	many	CASSPQGARAEAFF	TGTGCCAGCAGCCCTCAGGGGGCGCGGGCTGAAGCTTTCTTT
TRBV19	NA	TRBJ1-5	few	CASSLGVKQPQHF	TGTGCCAGTTCACTAGGGGTAAAGCAGCCCCAGCATTTT
TRBV5-4	TRBD1	TRBJ1-1	many	CASSWDRARMNTEAFF	TGTGCCAGCAGCTGGGACAGGGCAAGGATGAACACTGAAGCTTTCTTT